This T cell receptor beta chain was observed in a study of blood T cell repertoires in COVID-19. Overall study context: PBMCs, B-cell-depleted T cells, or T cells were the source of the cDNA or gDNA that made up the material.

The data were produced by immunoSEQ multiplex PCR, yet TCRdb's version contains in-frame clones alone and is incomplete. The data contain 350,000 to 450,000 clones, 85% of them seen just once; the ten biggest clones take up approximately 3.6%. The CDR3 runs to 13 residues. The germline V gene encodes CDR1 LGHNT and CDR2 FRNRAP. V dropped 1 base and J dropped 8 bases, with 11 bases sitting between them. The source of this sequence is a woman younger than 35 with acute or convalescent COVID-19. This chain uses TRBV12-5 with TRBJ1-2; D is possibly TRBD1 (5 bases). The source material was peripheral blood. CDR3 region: CASGLARARGYTF. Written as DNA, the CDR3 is TGTGCTAGTGGTTTGGCCAGGGCTCGGGGCTACACCTTC.